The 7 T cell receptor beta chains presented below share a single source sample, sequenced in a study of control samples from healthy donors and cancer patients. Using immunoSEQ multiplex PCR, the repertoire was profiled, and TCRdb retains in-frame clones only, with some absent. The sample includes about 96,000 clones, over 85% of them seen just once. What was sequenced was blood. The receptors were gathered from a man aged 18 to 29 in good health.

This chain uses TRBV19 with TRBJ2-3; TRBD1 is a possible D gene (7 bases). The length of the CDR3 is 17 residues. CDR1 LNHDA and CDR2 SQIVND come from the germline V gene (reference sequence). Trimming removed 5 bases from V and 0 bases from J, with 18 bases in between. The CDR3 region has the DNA TGTGCCAGTAGTGGGCCGGACAGGAGGGCTAGCACAGATACGCAGTATTTT. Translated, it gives CASSGPDRRASTDTQYF.

The CDR3 DNA reads TGTGCCAGCAGCCCCGGGGCTAACTATGGCTACACCTTC. Encoded protein: CASSPGANYGYTF. The V and J genes are TRBV7-9 and TRBJ1-2; D not certain. CDR3 length: 13 residues. Looked up from germline, CDR1 is SEHNR and CDR2 is FQNEAQ (reference sequence). V was pared by 5 bases and J by 0 bases, with 7 bases between. Supplemented by reference TRBV7-9 and TRBJ1-2, the full variable domain reads DTGVSQNPRHKITKRGQNVTFRCDPISEHNRLYWYRQTLGQGPEFLTYFQNEAQLEKSRLLSDRFSAERPKGSFSTLEIQRTEQGDSAMYLCASSPGANYGYTFGSGTRLTVV.

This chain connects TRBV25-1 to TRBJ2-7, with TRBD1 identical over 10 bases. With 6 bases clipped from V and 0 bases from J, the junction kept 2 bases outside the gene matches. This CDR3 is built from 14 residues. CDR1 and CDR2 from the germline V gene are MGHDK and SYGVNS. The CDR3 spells CASRTGGPSYEQYF. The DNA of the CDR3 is TGTGCCAGCAGGACAGGGGGCCCCTCCTACGAGCAGTACTTC.

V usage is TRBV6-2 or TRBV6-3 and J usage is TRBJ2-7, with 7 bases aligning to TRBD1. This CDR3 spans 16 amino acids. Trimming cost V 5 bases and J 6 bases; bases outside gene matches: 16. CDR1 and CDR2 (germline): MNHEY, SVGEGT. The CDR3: CASSTKQGPLRSEQYF. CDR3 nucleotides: TGTGCCAGCAGTACCAAACAGGGGCCACTACGGAGCGAGCAGTACTTC.

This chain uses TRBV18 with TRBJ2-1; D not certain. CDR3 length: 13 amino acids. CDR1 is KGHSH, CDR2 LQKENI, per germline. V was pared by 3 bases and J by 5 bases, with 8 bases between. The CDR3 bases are TGTGCCAGCTCACCCTCCCGTGACAATGAGCAGTTCTTC. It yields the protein CASSPSRDNEQFF.

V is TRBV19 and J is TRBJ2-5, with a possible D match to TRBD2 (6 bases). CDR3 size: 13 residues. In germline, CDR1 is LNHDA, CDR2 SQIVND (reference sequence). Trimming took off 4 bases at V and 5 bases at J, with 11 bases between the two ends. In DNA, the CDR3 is TGTGCCAGTAGTAGCCAGGCGGGGGAGACCCAGTACTTC. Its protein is CASSSQAGETQYF. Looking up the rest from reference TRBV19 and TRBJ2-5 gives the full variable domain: DGGITQSPKYLFRKEGQNVTLSCEQNLNHDAMYWYRQDPGQGLRLIYYSQIVNDFQKGDIAEGYSVSREKKESFPLTVTSAQKNPTAFYLCASSSQAGETQYFGPGTRLLVL.

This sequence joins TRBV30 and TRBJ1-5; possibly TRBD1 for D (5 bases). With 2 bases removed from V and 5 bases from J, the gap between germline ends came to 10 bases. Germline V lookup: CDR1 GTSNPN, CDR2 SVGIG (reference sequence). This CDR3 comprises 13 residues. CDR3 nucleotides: TGTGCCTGGAGTCTGGGGGGGGATCAGCCCCAGCATTTT. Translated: CAWSLGGDQPQHF.